One sample yielded the 22 T cell receptor beta chains listed below, sequenced in a study of T-cell reconstitution after alpha-beta-depleted transplantation in children. The TCRbeta library incorporated unique molecular identifiers. From the PCR reads, TCRdb called clonotypes with MiXCR, one entry per CDR3 protein. The sample lists 600,000 to 700,000 distinct CDR3 sequences, 16% occurring once. Here the sequenced sample was PBMCs from the stem cell graft donor, taken from the stem cell graft. Source of these receptors: a human donor who donated a stem cell graft to a child with acute myeloid leukemia.

This clonotype has a count of ten or more. The chain carries TRBV5-1 and TRBJ1-6; 11 nucleotides match TRBD1. CDR1 and CDR2 (germline): SGHRS, YFSETQ. V was pared by 3 bases and J by 10 bases, with 6 bases of the junction left unmatched. This CDR3 has 15 residues. CDR3 residues: CASSWGTGGGSPLHF. CDR3 nucleotides: TGCGCCAGCAGCTGGGGGACAGGGGGAGGATCACCCCTCCACTTT. The full variable domain, with the rest looked up from reference TRBV5-1 and TRBJ1-6, is KAGVTQTPRYLIKTRGQQVTLSCSPISGHRSVSWYQQTPGQGLQFLFEYFSETQRNKGNFPGRFSGRQFSNSRSEMNVSTLELGDSALYLCASSWGTGGGSPLHFGNGTRLTVT.

This clonotype was picked up a small number of times. The CDR3 DNA sequence: TGCAGTGCTAGAGATCGAAGGGCAGGGGAGGACTACACCTTC. Translation: CSARDRRAGEDYTF. The chain carries TRBV20-1 and TRBJ1-2, with a tentative D call TRBD1 (6 bases). Germline V gives CDR1 DFQATT, CDR2 SNEGSKA (reference sequence). CDR3 length: 14 amino acids. Deletions cut 0 bases from V and 10 bases from J, with 18 bases between.

The chain is built from TRBV10-2 and TRBJ1-1, with 7 bases identical to TRBD1. J was trimmed by 0 bases and V by 5 bases; bases with no gene match: 6. Per the germline V gene, CDR1 is WSHSY and CDR2 is SAAADI. The CDR3 length is 15 residues. CDR3 loop: CASSRGGGMNTEAFF. The CDR3 bases are TGCGCCAGCAGTCGAGGGGGCGGTATGAACACTGAAGCTTTCTTT.

The sample holds a few counts of this clonotype. This chain joins TRBV7-9 and TRBJ2-5, with 8 bases aligning to TRBD1. The CDR3 has 16 amino acids. Germline V lookup: CDR1 SEHNR, CDR2 FQNEAQ (reference sequence). The ends lost 2 bases at V and 2 bases at J; junction bases unmatched: 7. The CDR3 DNA sequence: TGTGCCAGCAGCTTACTGGACAGGGCCCTTCAAGAGACCCAGTACTTC. Translation gives CASSLLDRALQETQYF.

In its sample, this clonotype was seen many times. The CDR3 coding sequence is TGCGGAACGGGACAAGGAGGAGAAAAACTGTTTTTT. This translates into CGTGQGGEKLFF. The chain couples TRBV20-1 to TRBJ1-4; D may be TRBD1 (6 bases). From germline, CDR1 is DFQATT and CDR2 SNEGSKA (reference sequence). The CDR3 spans 12 residues.

The chain couples TRBV6-6 to TRBJ2-1, with D perhaps TRBD2 (6 bases). CDR1 and CDR2 from the germline V gene are MNHNY and SVGAGI (reference sequence). The V end was cut by 5 bases, the J end by 7 bases, with 12 bases between. This CDR3 spans 13 amino acids. CDR3 coding DNA: TGTGCCAGCAGTCGCGGGACTTCTAATGAGCAGTTCTTC. It translates to CASSRGTSNEQFF.

In the case of this clonotype: No conserved phenylalanine or tryptophan ends this CDR3, so it is likely a read error. The J gene is TRBJ2-3, the V gene TRBV7-9, with TRBD2 matching 7 bases. V dropped 5 bases and J dropped 0; count of bases not matched to a gene: 8. This CDR3 is built from 16 residues. CDR1 is SEHNR and CDR2 is FQNEAQ in the germline V gene (reference sequence). CDR3 in DNA: TGTGCCAGCAGCCCAATGCTAGCGGTGAGCACAGATACGCAGTATTCT. It is translated as CASSPMLAVSTDTQYS.

This clonotype came up many times. The chain has TRBV29-1 and TRBJ2-1; 11 bases match TRBD2. This CDR3 has 15 residues. Per germline, CDR1 SQVTM and CDR2 ANQGSEA. With 4 bases clipped from V and 5 bases from J, the junction kept 7 bases outside the gene matches. The CDR3 loop reads CSVVLPSGGNNEQFF. The CDR3 DNA is TGCAGCGTTGTATTACCTAGCGGGGGGAACAATGAGCAGTTCTTC.

J is TRBJ2-3 and V is TRBV5-1; 11 bases are shared with TRBD2. The CDR3 is 17 amino acids. Germline CDR1 SGHRS, CDR2 YFSETQ. Germline trimming cut 3 bases from V and 4 bases from J; bases unmatched to any gene: 10. CDR3 loop: CASSSPDLAGGADTQYF. For the CDR3, the DNA is TGCGCCAGCAGCTCCCCAGACCTAGCGGGGGGTGCAGATACGCAGTATTTT.

The rearrangement links TRBV6-5 to TRBJ1-1; no clear D gene. V shed 2 bases and J shed 3 bases, with 7 bases lying between them. The CDR3 loop spans 13 amino acids. Germline CDR1 reads MNHEY; CDR2 reads SVGAGI. CDR3 nucleotide sequence: TGTGCCAGCAGTTACGGTCCGTACACTGAAGCTTTCTTT. It is translated as CASSYGPYTEAFF.

A few counts support this clonotype. V gene TRBV20-1 combines with J gene TRBJ2-6; 8 nucleotides match TRBD1. From germline, CDR1 is DFQATT and CDR2 SNEGSKA (reference sequence). J was trimmed by 0 bases and V by 4 bases; bases with no gene match: 5. CDR3 length: 16 residues. The CDR3 protein is CSAIDRGSSGANVLTF. CDR3 in DNA: TGCAGTGCTATAGACAGGGGATCCTCTGGGGCCAACGTCCTGACTTTC.

This clonotype was recorded at least ten times. The CDR3 DNA follows: TGTGCCAGCAGCTACGGTGGGCCCCAAGAGACCCAGTACTTC. This sequence encodes CASSYGGPQETQYF. The chain couples TRBV9 to TRBJ2-5; D not resolved. The V and J ends lost 4 bases and 1 base respectively, with 11 bases between them. Germline V CDR1 and CDR2: SGDLS, YYNGEE. The CDR3 runs 14 residues.

The rearrangement joins TRBV20-1 to TRBJ2-3; 9 bases are shared with TRBD2. Germline CDR1 DFQATT, CDR2 SNEGSKA (reference sequence). Trimming removed 0 bases from V and 4 bases from J; junction bases left unmatched: 8. There are 16 residues in the CDR3. The DNA of the CDR3 is TGCAGTGCTAGAGATCTGAAGCGGGGGGTGGCAGATACGCAGTATTTT. This codes for CSARDLKRGVADTQYF.

This clonotype was picked up many times. V gene TRBV12-3 or TRBV12-4 combines with J gene TRBJ1-2; 8 bases agree with TRBD1. There are 12 residues in the CDR3. V was pared by 6 bases and J by 8 bases, with 5 bases of the junction left unmatched. CDR3 in DNA: TGTGCCAGCAGCGGGACAGGTGGAGGCTACACCTTC. It codes for CASSGTGGGYTF.

This clonotype was recorded only once. A much bigger clone sits one base away, suggesting this may be a read error. The rearrangement links TRBV7-6 to TRBJ1-1; D is possibly TRBD1 (5 bases). Trimming stripped 4 bases from V and 5 bases from J, with 14 bases between. CDR3 size: 14 residues. Per the germline V gene, CDR1 is SGHVS and CDR2 is FNYEAQ. Here the CDR3 reads CASSSGGRATEAFF. DNA of the CDR3: TGTGCCAGCAGCTCAGGAGGCAGGGCAACTGAAGCTTTCTTT.

This clonotype was detected a few times. V is TRBV7-2 and J is TRBJ2-7; D assignment may be TRBD1 or TRBD2 (5 bases each). CDR3 length equals 15 residues. The V gene lost 5 bases and the J gene lost 2 bases, with 16 bases spanning the gap. CDR1 and CDR2 (germline): SGHTA, FQGNSA. This chain's CDR3 is CASSPGDRRTYEQYF. The CDR3 bases are TGTGCCAGCAGCCCCGGGGACCGTCGAACCTACGAGCAGTACTTC.

Comments on this clonotype: Just one base apart from a much larger clone, this may be a read error. This chain uses TRBV5-1 with TRBJ1-1, with D unclear. CDR1 and CDR2 (germline): SGHRS, YFSETQ. Trimming removed 5 bases from V and 3 bases from J, with 11 bases in between. CDR3 length: 13 amino acids. The DNA of the CDR3 is TGCGCCAGCAGATGGAGGGCCGACACTGAAGCTTTCTTT. The encoded protein is CASRWRADTEAFF.

Of note for this clonotype: This may be a read error, as it is one base from a much larger clone. The chain couples TRBV7-2 to TRBJ1-5, with D tentatively TRBD1 (6 bases). The CDR3 spans 16 residues. Trimming left V 5 bases short and J 2 bases short, with 16 bases between. In germline, CDR1 is SGHTA, CDR2 FQGNSA. This chain's CDR3 is CASSRGGGTGNQPQHF. The CDR3 DNA reads TGTGCCAGCAGCCGGGGAGGGGGAACGGGCAATCAGCCCCAGCATTTT.

This chain uses TRBV20-1 with TRBJ2-5, with D possibly called TRBD1 or TRBD2 (6 bases each). Germline V CDR1 and CDR2: DFQATT, SNEGSKA (reference sequence). The CDR3 runs 14 residues. Trimming took 0 bases from V and 7 from J, leaving 15 bases between them. As DNA, the CDR3 is TGCAGTGCTAGAGAAGCAGGGGCGGAGGGGACCCAGTACTTC. It specifies CSAREAGAEGTQYF.

The chain combines TRBV6-2 or TRBV6-3 with TRBJ2-3; D is possibly TRBD2 (5 bases). Per germline, CDR1 MNHEY and CDR2 SVGEGT. V was cut by 2 bases and J by 2 bases, with 11 bases left in between. The CDR3 extends over 15 amino acids. The CDR3 reads CASSYNQRTTDTQYF. In DNA form, the CDR3 reads TGTGCCAGCAGTTACAACCAGCGGACCACAGATACGCAGTATTTT.

The CDR3 bases are TGTGCCAGCAAAGGCAGGGATGGCAATCAGCCCCAGCATTTT. Encoded protein: CASKGRDGNQPQHF. The rearrangement uses TRBV12-3 or TRBV12-4 and TRBJ1-5; D perhaps matches TRBD1 (5 bases). V shed 7 bases and J shed 2 bases, with 12 bases lying between them. The CDR3 covers 14 residues.

This clonotype has just a few counts. V gene TRBV6-1 combines with J gene TRBJ1-6, with D possibly being TRBD1 (5 bases). V was shortened by 9 bases and J by 6 bases, with 15 bases between the two germline ends. The germline V gene encodes CDR1 MNHNS and CDR2 SASEGT. This CDR3 is 14 amino acids long. The CDR3 DNA is TGTGCCAGTGCAAGGGACTCCCTTAATTCACCCCTCCACTTT. Its protein is CASARDSLNSPLHF.